These T cell receptor beta chains were read from a single sample in a study of cytomegalovirus exposure and HLA in healthy donors. Clones were read by immunoSEQ multiplex PCR, and TCRdb kept only the in-frame ones, dropping some. The profile shows 110,000 to 150,000 clones, about 72% of them singletons. Sample: PBMCs. The receptors derive from a middle-aged man in good health and CMV-seronegative. CDR3s include the opening cysteine and the closing phenylalanine or tryptophan. D genes are given only for firm matches. Expanded clones are given a class, and other clones once, few, many or no size at all.

D gene,V gene,CDR3 length,J gene,clone size,CDR3 DNA,CDR3 protein
.,TRBV27,14,TRBJ2-7,.,TGTGCCAGCAGTCCCCTAGTAACTACTTACGAGCAGTACTTC,CASSPLVTTYEQYF
TRBD2,TRBV19,17,TRBJ2-5,.,TGTGCCAGTAGTAGCGGACTAGCGGGGGGCACGCAAGAGACCCAGTACTTC,CASSSGLAGGTQETQYF
.,TRBV6-1,14,TRBJ2-7,once,TGTGCCAGCATAGGCAGGGCCGATATCGGCGAGCAGTACTTC,CASIGRADIGEQYF
.,TRBV2,13,TRBJ2-7,few,TGTGCCAGCAAGGTACTAGCAGCCTACGAGCAGTACTTC,CASKVLAAYEQYF
.,TRBV6-5,15,TRBJ1-1,.,TGTGCCAGCAGTTTAGGTTCCAGGTTGAACACTGAAGCTTTCTTT,CASSLGSRLNTEAFF
TRBD1,TRBV7-2,14,TRBJ1-5,.,TGTGCCAGCAGGCGACAGGGGGGCAATCAGCCCCAGCATTTT,CASRRQGGNQPQHF
TRBD1,TRBV18,17,TRBJ2-2,once,TGTGCCAGCTCACCACCTCGGCAGGGGGCTGACACCGGGGAGCTGTTTTTT,CASSPPRQGADTGELFF
.,TRBV29-1,12,TRBJ2-1,once,TGCAGCGGGAGACGCTCCTACAATGAGCAGTTCTTC,CSGRRSYNEQFF
TRBD1,TRBV5-6,18,TRBJ2-5,.,TGTGCCAGCAGCCGGCGGATATTGGACAGGGGGGAGGAAGAGACCCAGTACTTC,CASSRRILDRGEEETQYF
TRBD1,TRBV9,15,TRBJ1-2,.,TGTGCCAGCAGCGTAGGGGGGGGGACAGGGTATGGCTACACCTTC,CASSVGGGTGYGYTF
TRBD1,TRBV7-6,16,TRBJ2-6,.,TGTGCCAGCAGCTGGGACAGTACCGCTGGGGCCAACGTCCTGACTTTC,CASSWDSTAGANVLTF
TRBD1,TRBV2,13,TRBJ1-2,.,TGTGCCAGCATGGACAGGTTTAACTATGGCTACACCTTC,CASMDRFNYGYTF
TRBD2,TRBV19,14,TRBJ2-1,.,TGTGCCAGTAGTCTAGCGGGATCATACAATGAGCAGTTCTTC,CASSLAGSYNEQFF
.,TRBV7-5,16,TRBJ1-5,few,TGTGTCAGAAGCTTAGGTACGACAGCCAACAATCAGCCCCAGCATTTT,CVRSLGTTANNQPQHF
.,TRBV28,16,TRBJ2-1,.,TGTGCCAGCAGTTTAACCGGGACTCCAGGTGGTGATGAGCAGTTCTTC,CASSLTGTPGGDEQFF
TRBD1,TRBV10-2,13,TRBJ2-7,few,TGCGCCAGCGGACAGGCAAGCTCCTACGAGCAGTACTTC,CASGQASSYEQYF
TRBD2,TRBV7-6,15,TRBJ2-2,.,TGTGCCAGCAGAACCGGGACTAGCGACACCGGGGAGCTGTTTTTT,CASRTGTSDTGELFF
TRBD1,TRBV4-3,16,TRBJ2-1,.,TGCGCCAGCAGCCCGGGCAGGACAGGGACATCCGATGAGCAGTTCTTC,CASSPGRTGTSDEQFF
TRBD1,TRBV5-1,14,TRBJ1-1,few,TGCGCCAGCAGCCCGGGACAGGCGAACACTGAAGCTTTCTTT,CASSPGQANTEAFF
TRBD1,TRBV19,13,TRBJ1-5,few,TGTGCCAGCGGAGACAGGGAAAATCAGCCCCAGCATTTT,CASGDRENQPQHF
TRBD1,TRBV7-9,12,TRBJ1-2,few,TGTGCCAGCAGCCAGGGGGTTTATGGCTACACCTTC,CASSQGVYGYTF
TRBD1,TRBV15,15,TRBJ1-2,.,TGTGCCACCAGCAACTACGGGACAGCTAACTATGGCTACACCTTC,CATSNYGTANYGYTF
TRBD1,TRBV7-2,16,TRBJ1-4,.,TGTGCCAGCAGCCCCCCAGACAGGGGGCGACTTGAAAAACTGTTTTTT,CASSPPDRGRLEKLFF
TRBD1,TRBV18,14,TRBJ1-5,.,TGTGCCAGCTCGCACCGGGACAGGGATCAGCCCCAGCATTTT,CASSHRDRDQPQHF
TRBD2,TRBV6-1,18,TRBJ2-7,.,TGTGCCAGCAGTGAAGCGCCCTGGGTAGCGGGGGCCAACTACGAGCAGTACTTC,CASSEAPWVAGANYEQYF
.,TRBV10-2,13,TRBJ2-1,.,TGCGCCAGCAGTGATTTGCAGGGCTATGAGCAGTTCTTC,CASSDLQGYEQFF
TRBD1,TRBV7-9,14,TRBJ1-4,few,TGTGCCAGCAGGACCGGGACAGGGAATGAAAAACTGTTTTTT,CASRTGTGNEKLFF
.,TRBV18,15,TRBJ1-6,few,TGTGCCAGCTCACCAGTACAGGGAATGGGTTCACCCCTCCACTTT,CASSPVQGMGSPLHF
TRBD1,TRBV5-1,17,TRBJ2-7,few,TGCGCCAGCAGCCAAAAGACAGGGGACAGTACCTCCTACGAGCAGTACTTC,CASSQKTGDSTSYEQYF
.,TRBV28,15,TRBJ2-7,few,TGTGCCAGCAGTTTAAATCCACAGGGCTCCTACGAGCAGTACTTC,CASSLNPQGSYEQYF
.,TRBV2,14,TRBJ1-3,few,TGTGCCAGCACAAGGGAGGGCTCTGGAAACACCATATATTTT,CASTREGSGNTIYF
.,TRBV5-6,15,TRBJ1-1,few,TGTGCCAGCAGCCCGGGGGTGTACCTGCACACTGAAGCTTTCTTT,CASSPGVYLHTEAFF
TRBD1,TRBV30,14,TRBJ1-4,few,TGTGCCTGGACAGGGACAGCAACTAATGAAAAACTGTTTTTT,CAWTGTATNEKLFF
.,TRBV6-5,15,TRBJ2-2,once,TGTGCCAGCAGTGTTGGGGGCTGGGGCACCGGGGAGCTGTTTTTT,CASSVGGWGTGELFF
.,TRBV5-5,15,TRBJ1-2,.,TGTGCCAGCAGCTTGGTGATCGGAGGGTCCTATGGCTACACCTTC,CASSLVIGGSYGYTF
.,TRBV7-8,14,TRBJ1-5,.,TGTGCCAGCAGCCAACAGGGATTTGGTCAGCCCCAGCATTTT,CASSQQGFGQPQHF
TRBD2,TRBV9,15,TRBJ2-7,.,TGTGCCAGCAGCGTTAGCGGGGGAAGCTCCTACGAGCAGTACTTC,CASSVSGGSSYEQYF
TRBD1,TRBV6-5,16,TRBJ1-5,.,TGTGCCAGCAGTTTCGTTATGACAGGGAACTTTGGGCCCCAGCATTTT,CASSFVMTGNFGPQHF
TRBD2,TRBV4-1,15,TRBJ2-5,.,TGCGCCAGCAGCCAAGATCTGGCTAGCGGGGGGGTACAGTACTTC,CASSQDLASGGVQYF
TRBD1,TRBV6-5,15,TRBJ1-6,.,TGTGCCAGCAGTTCTCGGACAGGTGTTTATTCACCCCTCCACTTT,CASSSRTGVYSPLHF
.,TRBV15,16,TRBJ2-1,few,TGTGCCACCAGCAGAGATTTAACTCCGGGGGACAATGAGCAGTTCTTC,CATSRDLTPGDNEQFF
.,TRBV9,13,TRBJ2-5,.,TGTGCCAGCAGCGTTGGGGGGGCGGAGACCCAGTACTTC,CASSVGGAETQYF
TRBD2,TRBV5-1,16,TRBJ2-7,.,TGCGCCAGCAGCGCTATACTAGCGGGGGGGAGGGACGAGCAGTACTTC,CASSAILAGGRDEQYF
TRBD1,TRBV5-1,17,TRBJ2-2,.,TGCGCCAGCAGCTTGGCCGGGGGGACAGGGGACACCGGGGAGCTGTTTTTT,CASSLAGGTGDTGELFF
TRBD1,TRBV7-6,18,TRBJ1-6,.,TGTGCCAGCAGCAAGGGACAGGCGCCGAGCTCCTATAATTCACCCCTCCACTTT,CASSKGQAPSSYNSPLHF
TRBD1,TRBV9,14,TRBJ2-7,.,TGTGCCAGCAGCAGCCGGGACAGGGTTTACGAGCAGTACTTC,CASSSRDRVYEQYF
.,TRBV6-1,15,TRBJ1-2,few,TGTGCCAGCAGTGAATATTCCCGGGAGCGCTATGGCTACACCTTC,CASSEYSRERYGYTF
.,TRBV6-5,13,TRBJ2-2,.,TGTGCCAGCAGTCCCGGTAACCGGGGGGAGCTGTTTTTT,CASSPGNRGELFF
TRBD2,TRBV9,15,TRBJ2-7,.,TGTGCCAGCACCCGAGGACTAGCGGAGACATACGAGCAGTACTTC,CASTRGLAETYEQYF
.,TRBV15,16,TRBJ2-1,.,TGTGCCACCAGCAGAGCCGGCCAGGGGGGCCGGAATGAGCAGTTCTTC,CATSRAGQGGRNEQFF
TRBD1,TRBV6-5,15,TRBJ1-1,once,TGTGCCAGCAGTTACCGGTCGACAGGGGGCAGGGAAGCTTTCTTT,CASSYRSTGGREAFF
.,TRBV2,15,TRBJ2-7,.,TGTGCCAGCAGTTTCCAGGGGACTATCTCCTACGAGCAGTACTTC,CASSFQGTISYEQYF
TRBD2,TRBV6-6,16,TRBJ2-7,once,TGTGCCAGCAGTTCCTCTCGAGCGGGAGGGCCTGGCGAGCAGTACTTC,CASSSSRAGGPGEQYF
TRBD1,TRBV9,14,TRBJ2-7,.,TGTGCCAGCAGCGCTTCAGGGGGCCTCTACGAGCAGTACTTC,CASSASGGLYEQYF
.,TRBV6-4,15,TRBJ2-3,.,TGTGCCAGCAGTAGGGGCAGAACTAGCACAGATACGCAGTATTTT,CASSRGRTSTDTQYF
TRBD2,TRBV9,17,TRBJ2-3,.,TGTGCCAGCAGCGTAGCCCTCGCGGGACTAACTGGGGATACGCAGTATTTT,CASSVALAGLTGDTQYF
.,TRBV6-1,15,TRBJ2-7,.,TGTGCCAGCAGTGGCAATGTTCAGGGGACCTACGAGCAGTACTTC,CASSGNVQGTYEQYF
TRBD2,TRBV19,14,TRBJ2-7,.,TGTGCCAGCAATATCGGGCTAGCGGGAGCCGAGCAGTACTTC,CASNIGLAGAEQYF
.,TRBV6-5,16,TRBJ1-4,.,TGTGCCAGCAGTTACAGCGAAAACCCCAGAGGGGAAAAACTGTTTTTT,CASSYSENPRGEKLFF